This TCR beta chain was documented in a study of T cell clones after liver transplantation. At the level of the study: Post-transplant blood was tracked for graft-donor-reactive T cell clones identified in a pre-transplant mixed lymphocyte reaction. Draws occurred before transplant, before withdrawal, and after complete or failed withdrawal. Regarding the study as a whole: Graft donor-reactive T cells may have migrated into the graft rather than being deleted.

Libraries were prepared by immunoSEQ multiplex PCR; TCRdb keeps only in-frame clonotypes and omits some of them. This sample has roughly 73,000 clones, with 80% found just once. This clone was recorded only once. The antigen is unknown. The CDR3 is 14 residues long. Trimming shortened V by 5 bases and J by 10 bases, and 17 bases separated the two germline ends. CDR1 is MNHEY, CDR2 SVGAGI, per germline. V gene TRBV6-5 combines with J gene TRBJ1-4; D may be TRBD1 (5 bases). This receptor was taken from a human donor who received a liver transplant. This specimen was CD4+ T cells from blood, taken before liver transplant. The chain's CDR3 is CASSPRDSVGKLFF. CDR3 in DNA: TGTGCCAGCAGTCCCCGGGACTCCGTCGGAAAACTGTTTTTT.